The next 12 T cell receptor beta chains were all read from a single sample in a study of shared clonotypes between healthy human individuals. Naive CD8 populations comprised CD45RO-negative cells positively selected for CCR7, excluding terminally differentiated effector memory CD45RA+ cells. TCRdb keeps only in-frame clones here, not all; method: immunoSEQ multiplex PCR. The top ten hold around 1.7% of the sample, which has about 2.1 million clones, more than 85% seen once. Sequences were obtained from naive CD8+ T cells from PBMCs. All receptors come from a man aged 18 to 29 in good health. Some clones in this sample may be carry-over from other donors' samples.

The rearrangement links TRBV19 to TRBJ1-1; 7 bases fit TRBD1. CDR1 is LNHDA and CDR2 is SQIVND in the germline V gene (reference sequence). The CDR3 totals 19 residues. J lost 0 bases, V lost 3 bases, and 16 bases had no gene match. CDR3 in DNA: TGTGCCAGTAGTATGAGACAGGGAGGTGATCAGAGGATGAACACTGAAGCTTTCTTT. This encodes CASSMRQGGDQRMNTEAFF.

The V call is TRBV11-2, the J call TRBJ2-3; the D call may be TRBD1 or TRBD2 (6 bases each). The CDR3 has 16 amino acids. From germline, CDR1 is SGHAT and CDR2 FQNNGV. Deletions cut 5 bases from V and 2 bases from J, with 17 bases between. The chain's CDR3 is CASSPALGGHTDTQYF. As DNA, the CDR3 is TGTGCCAGCAGCCCAGCTTTGGGGGGCCACACAGATACGCAGTATTTT.

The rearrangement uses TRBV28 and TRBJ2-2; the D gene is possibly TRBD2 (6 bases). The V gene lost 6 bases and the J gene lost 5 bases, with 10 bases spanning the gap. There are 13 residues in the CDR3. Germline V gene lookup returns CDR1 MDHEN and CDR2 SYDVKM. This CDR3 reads CASRGGSTGELFF. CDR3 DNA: TGTGCCAGCAGGGGGGGATCGACCGGGGAGCTGTTTTTT.

The CDR3 here is CASSLPTTSGRAYNEQFF. The CDR3 region has the DNA TGTGCCAGCAGTCTACCCACTACCTCCGGGAGGGCCTACAATGAGCAGTTCTTC. This chain joins TRBV27 and TRBJ2-1; 8 bases fit TRBD2. V shed 5 bases, J shed 2 bases, and the junction held 14 bases outside the gene matches. The CDR3 is 18 amino acids. Germline V lookup: CDR1 MNHEY, CDR2 SMNVEV (reference sequence).

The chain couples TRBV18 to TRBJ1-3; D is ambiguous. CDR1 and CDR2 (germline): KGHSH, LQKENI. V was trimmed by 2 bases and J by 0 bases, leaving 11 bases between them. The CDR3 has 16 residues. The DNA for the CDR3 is TGTGCCAGCTCACCAACGGGAAGAAACTCTGGAAACACCATATATTTT. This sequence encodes CASSPTGRNSGNTIYF.

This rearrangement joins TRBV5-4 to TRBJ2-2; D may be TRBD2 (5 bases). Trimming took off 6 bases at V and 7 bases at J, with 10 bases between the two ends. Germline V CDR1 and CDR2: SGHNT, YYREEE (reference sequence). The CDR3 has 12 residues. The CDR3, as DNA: TGTGCCAGCACCCTCGGGGACGGGGAGCTGTTTTTT. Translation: CASTLGDGELFF.

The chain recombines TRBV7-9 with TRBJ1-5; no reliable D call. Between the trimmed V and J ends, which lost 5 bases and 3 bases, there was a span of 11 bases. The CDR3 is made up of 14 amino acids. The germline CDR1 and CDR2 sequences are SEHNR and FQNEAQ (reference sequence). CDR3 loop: CASSGSRTNQPQHF. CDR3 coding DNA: TGTGCCAGCAGCGGGTCACGTACCAATCAGCCCCAGCATTTT.

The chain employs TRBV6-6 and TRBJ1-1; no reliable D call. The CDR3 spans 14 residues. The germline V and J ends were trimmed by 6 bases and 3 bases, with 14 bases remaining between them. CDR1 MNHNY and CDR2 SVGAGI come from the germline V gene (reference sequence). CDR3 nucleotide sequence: TGTGCCAGCAGAAACGAGGGTGGATACACTGAAGCTTTCTTT. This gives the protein CASRNEGGYTEAFF.

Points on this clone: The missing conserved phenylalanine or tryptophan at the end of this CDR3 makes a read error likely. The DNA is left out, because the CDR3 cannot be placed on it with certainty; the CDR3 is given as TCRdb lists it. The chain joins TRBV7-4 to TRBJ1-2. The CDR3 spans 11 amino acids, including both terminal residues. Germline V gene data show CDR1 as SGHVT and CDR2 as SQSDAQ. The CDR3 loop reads CARIYPGSSTM.

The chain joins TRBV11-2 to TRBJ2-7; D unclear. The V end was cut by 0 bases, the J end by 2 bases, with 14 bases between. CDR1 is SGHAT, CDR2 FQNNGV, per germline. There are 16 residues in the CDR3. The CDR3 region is CASSLDLNGDTYEQYF. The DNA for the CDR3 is TGTGCCAGCAGCTTAGATCTTAATGGGGATACCTACGAGCAGTACTTC.

The CDR3 DNA is TGTGCCAGCAGTCCCTCGTGGAACACTGAAGCTTTCTTT. Translating it yields CASSPSWNTEAFF. The chain combines TRBV28 with TRBJ1-1; D is undetermined. Deletions cut 5 bases from V and 1 base from J, with 8 bases between. The CDR3 spans 13 residues. CDR1 MDHEN and CDR2 SYDVKM come from the germline V gene.

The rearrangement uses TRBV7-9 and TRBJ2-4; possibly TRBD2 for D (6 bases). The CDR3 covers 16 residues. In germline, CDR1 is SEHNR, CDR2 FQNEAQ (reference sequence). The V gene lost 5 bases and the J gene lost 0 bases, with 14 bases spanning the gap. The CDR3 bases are TGTGCCAGCAGCCTTGGAGGGTCCGAAGCCAAAAACATTCAGTACTTC. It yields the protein CASSLGGSEAKNIQYF.